Described below is a single TCR beta chain sequence and its context. The entry originates in a study of shared T cell receptors in the human thymus. Using immunoSEQ multiplex PCR, the repertoire was profiled, and TCRdb retains in-frame clones only, with some absent. The sample holds about 660,000 clones, roughly 88% seen once. The same data also went into a second study, on human thymus T cells. That work contributes: Serving as donors were healthy Finnish infants, each of whom was having open corrective surgery for congenital heart defects. The study used thymus tissue resected during corrective heart surgery. In unrelated individuals, thymic repertoires overlapped highly, according to related research.

This TCR derives from a boy under three years old with a congenital heart defect. Sequenced material: thymocytes.

The CDR3 spells CASSQGLLRGGYEQYF. The DNA for the CDR3 is TGCGCCAGCAGCCAAGGCTTGCTGCGGGGGGGCTACGAGCAGTACTTC. The chain links TRBV4-3 to TRBJ2-7, with 9 bases aligning to TRBD2. The J segment lost 3 bases and the V segment lost 1 base, leaving 7 bases of the junction unmatched. Germline CDR1 and CDR2: LGHNA and YSLEER. This CDR3 region has 16 residues.